A selection of T cell receptor beta chains follows, all from one sample in a study of blood T cell repertoires in COVID-19. Profiled with immunoSEQ multiplex PCR; TCRdb holds only in-frame clones, not every one. The sample lists fewer than 250,000 clones; just under 85% were seen once. Sequencing was carried out using peripheral blood. The receptors derive from a man aged 50-59 years with acute or convalescent COVID-19. Each CDR3 is given with its conserved first and last residue. Fields, in order: D gene, J gene, V gene, clone size, CDR3 length, CDR3 protein, CDR3 DNA. A D gene is named only where the DNA matches it firmly. The size field is filled for only some rows; it gives once, few, many or a size class.

>-|TRBJ2-7|TRBV9|-|14
CASAPKIVSYEQYF
TGTGCCAGCGCCCCCAAGATAGTCTCCTACGAGCAGTACTTC
>-|TRBJ1-1|TRBV5-6|-|13
CASSLNRPWEAFF
TGTGCCAGCAGCTTGAACAGACCATGGGAAGCTTTCTTT
>TRBD1|TRBJ2-3|TRBV11-2|-|17
CASSLRSTGGSTDTQYF
TGTGCCAGCAGCTTACGGAGTACAGGGGGAAGCACAGATACGCAGTATTTT
>TRBD1|TRBJ1-1|TRBV9|-|14
CASSPTGGKAEAFF
TGTGCCAGCAGCCCGACAGGGGGCAAGGCTGAAGCTTTCTTT
>TRBD1|TRBJ2-7|TRBV11-3|-|13
CASSAGGQYEQYF
TGTGCCAGCAGCGCAGGGGGACAGTACGAGCAGTACTTC
>TRBD1|TRBJ2-7|TRBV10-3|once|14
CAIREDRRSYEQYF
TGTGCCATCAGGGAGGACAGGAGGAGTTACGAGCAGTACTTC
>TRBD1|TRBJ1-6|TRBV14|-|20
CASSQVSTGTGGFGNSPLHF
TGTGCCAGCAGCCAAGTTTCAACCGGGACAGGGGGTTTTGGGAATTCACCCCTCCACTTT
>-|TRBJ1-2|TRBV4-2|-|15
CASSQERELGYGYTF
TGTGCCAGCAGCCAAGAGAGGGAACTCGGCTATGGCTACACCTTC
>TRBD1|TRBJ1-1|TRBV6-5|-|16
CASSYSQYRGNTEAFF
TGTGCCAGCAGTTACTCGCAATACAGGGGGAACACTGAAGCTTTCTTT
>TRBD1|TRBJ2-1|TRBV12-3/TRBV12-4|few|12
CASSLTGDEQFF
TGTGCCAGCAGTTTAACAGGGGATGAGCAGTTCTTC
>TRBD2|TRBJ2-7|TRBV5-1|-|17
CASSLTSFTSGLYEQYF
TGCGCCAGCAGCTTAACGTCCTTTACTAGCGGACTCTACGAGCAGTACTTC
>-|TRBJ2-2|TRBV3-1/TRBV3-2|-|18
CASSQGSGQGPNTGELFF
TGTGCCAGCAGCCAAGGATCGGGGCAGGGGCCGAACACCGGGGAGCTGTTTTTT
>-|TRBJ2-7|TRBV19|-|15
CASSIAGDWKYEQYF
TGTGCCAGTAGTATAGCGGGGGACTGGAAATACGAGCAGTACTTC
>-|TRBJ2-3|TRBV3-1/TRBV3-2|once|14
CASSQGQNTDTQYF
TGTGCCAGCAGCCAAGGACAGAACACAGATACGCAGTATTTT
>-|TRBJ1-2|TRBV27|-|15
CASSFGGATLYGYTF
TGTGCCAGCAGTTTCGGGGGAGCCACCCTCTATGGCTACACCTTC
>TRBD1|TRBJ1-4|TRBV3-1/TRBV3-2|-|15
CASSQLDRGGEKLFF
TGTGCCAGCAGCCAACTGGACAGGGGGGGGGAAAAACTGTTTTTT
>TRBD2|TRBJ2-7|TRBV3-1/TRBV3-2|once|14
CASRTSGKALEQYF
TGTGCCAGCAGGACTAGCGGGAAAGCTCTCGAGCAGTACTTC
>-|TRBJ1-1|TRBV7-3|-|13
CASSLGSGTEAFF
TGTGCCAGCAGCCTAGGGAGTGGGACTGAAGCTTTCTTT
>TRBD1|TRBJ1-2|TRBV6-5|-|16
CASSYGWDRGGNGYTF
TGTGCCAGCAGTTACGGGTGGGACAGGGGTGGGAATGGCTACACCTTC
>TRBD1|TRBJ2-7|TRBV11-3|-|15
CASSLRQGYQYEQYF
TGTGCCAGCAGCTTAAGACAGGGATATCAGTACGAGCAGTACTTC
>-|TRBJ1-1|TRBV19|-|15
CASSRSRVWNTEAFF
TGTGCCAGTAGTAGGTCGAGGGTTTGGAACACTGAAGCTTTCTTT
>TRBD2|TRBJ2-2|TRBV5-1|-|18
CASSLTVTSGANTGELFF
TGCGCCAGCAGCTTGACTGTGACTAGCGGGGCGAACACCGGGGAGCTGTTTTTT
>-|TRBJ2-3|TRBV7-9|-|12
CASSPPGIAQYF
TGTGCCAGCAGCCCACCCGGGATAGCGCAGTATTTT
>TRBD1|TRBJ2-2|TRBV19|-|15
CASSPRTGNTGELFF
TGTGCCAGTAGTCCCCGGACAGGGAACACCGGGGAGCTGTTTTTT
>TRBD1|TRBJ2-7|TRBV18|-|15
CASSPRGQGWYEQYF
TGTGCCAGCTCACCACGGGGACAGGGGTGGTACGAGCAGTACTTC
>-|TRBJ1-4|TRBV15|-|17
CATSDRAGARPVEKLFF
TGTGCCACCAGCGACAGAGCAGGGGCGCGACCGGTTGAAAAACTGTTTTTT
>TRBD2|TRBJ2-2|TRBV7-8|-|16
CASSLASGGPTGELFF
TGTGCCAGCAGCTTAGCGAGCGGGGGCCCAACCGGGGAGCTGTTTTTT
>-|TRBJ2-1|TRBV19|-|11
CATGLYNEQFF
TGTGCCACTGGACTGTACAATGAGCAGTTCTTC
>TRBD2|TRBJ2-7|TRBV27|-|16
CASKFASGPVGYEQYF
TGTGCCAGCAAGTTTGCTAGCGGGCCGGTCGGCTACGAGCAGTACTTC
>-|TRBJ1-2|TRBV6-5|-|15
CASSYSSSNFYGYTF
TGTGCCAGCAGTTACTCGTCTTCCAACTTCTATGGCTACACCTTC
>-|TRBJ1-1|TRBV2|-|16
CASDLGISRMNTEAFF
TGTGCCAGCGACCTCGGGATCTCGCGAATGAACACTGAAGCTTTCTTT
>TRBD1|TRBJ2-7|TRBV2|-|14
CASNSGTDSYEQYF
TGTGCCAGCAACTCCGGGACAGATTCCTACGAGCAGTACTTC
>-|TRBJ2-7|TRBV5-1|-|16
CASSLGVAGPTHEQYF
TGCGCCAGCAGCCTCGGAGTAGCAGGGCCTACCCACGAGCAGTACTTC